Shown below are 25 T cell receptor beta chains from a single sample sequenced in a study of spatial heterogeneity in lung cancer (dated by TCRdb to the late 2010s). Overall results and qualifications from the work: The tumor nonsynonymous mutation count correlated with the number of expanded alpha and beta TCRs within the tumor.

Read against the paper, the sample's time point label means: sample taken at primary tumor resection. The method was 5' RACE. This sample was sequenced with a NextSeq 500. The public reads were quality trimmed at Q25 with fastp and then assembled into clones with MiXCR by TCRdb, keeping productive beta chains. Rows merge per CDR3 protein into single entries with the most common DNA and genes. Within this sample are 11,000 to 15,000 distinct CDR3 sequences, with 4% to 5% of them counted one time only. The ten largest account for 15% to 20% of the sample. What these receptors recognize is not known. This specimen consisted of lung tumor tissue, obtained at surgery. These receptors all come from a female donor with early-stage non-small cell lung cancer.

This clonotype was seen ten or more times. The library was prepared for alpha chains; this beta chain is a stray read, so its frequency means little. The V gene is TRBV19, the J gene TRBJ1-1, with 7 bases matching TRBD1. Germline lookup yields CDR1 LNHDA and CDR2 SQIVND (reference sequence). With V trimmed by 5 bases and J by 0 bases, 12 bases remained unmatched. The CDR3 loop spans 17 amino acids. CDR3 nucleotide sequence: TGTGCCAGTAGTGGAAGGAGGACAGGTACTATGAACACTGAAGCTTTCTTT. This sequence encodes CASSGRRTGTMNTEAFF.

This clonotype was recorded at least ten times. The library was built for alpha chains, so this beta chain is an off-target read and its size means little. The CDR3 protein is CASRLRDGPIYEQYF. The CDR3 DNA sequence: TGTGCCAGTAGACTTCGGGACGGACCTATTTACGAGCAGTACTTC. This chain links TRBV19 with TRBJ2-7; D could derive from TRBD1 or TRBD2 (5 bases each). The germline CDR1 and CDR2 sequences are LNHDA and SQIVND (reference sequence). Trimming pared 6 bases from V and 4 bases from J, leaving 19 bases between. The CDR3 runs 15 residues. The whole variable domain, remainder taken from reference TRBV19 and TRBJ2-7, is DGGITQSPKYLFRKEGQNVTLSCEQNLNHDAMYWYRQDPGQGLRLIYYSQIVNDFQKGDIAEGYSVSREKKESFPLTVTSAQKNPTAFYLCASRLRDGPIYEQYFGPGTRLTVT.

This clonotype was detected ten times or more. With the library built for alpha chains, this beta chain is off target and its frequency is not meaningful. DNA for the CDR3: TGCGCCAGCAGCTTTAATCTCGGAGGGTGGCAAGAGACCCAGTACTTC. Amino acids: CASSFNLGGWQETQYF. The chain recombines TRBV5-1 with TRBJ2-5, with a tentative D call TRBD2 (6 bases). V lost 2 bases, J lost 2 bases, and 16 bases lay in between. Germline lookup yields CDR1 SGHRS and CDR2 YFSETQ. CDR3 size: 16 residues.

This clonotype was observed many times. Being off target in a library aimed at alpha chains, this beta chain has a size of little meaning. The V and J genes are TRBV30 and TRBJ2-7; D unresolved. The germline CDR1 and CDR2 sequences are GTSNPN and SVGIG (reference sequence). Deletions cut 1 base from V and 2 bases from J, with 6 bases between. The CDR3 loop spans 12 amino acids. CDR3 in amino acids: CAWSARAYEQYF. CDR3 nucleotide sequence: TGTGCCTGGAGTGCCCGGGCCTACGAGCAGTACTTC.

This clonotype was observed many times. Being off target in a library aimed at alpha chains, this beta chain has a size of little meaning. The chain is built from TRBV3-1 and TRBJ1-1; D is ambiguous. The CDR3 is 14 amino acids. V lost 2 bases and J 12 bases, leaving 19 bases between the germline ends. Germline assignment: CDR1 LGHDT and CDR2 YNNKEL (reference sequence). The CDR3 region has the DNA TGTGCCAGCAGCCAAAGTATTTTGGAACAGAGGCCTTTCTTT. Its protein is CASSQSILEQRPFF.

Concerning this clonotype itself: This beta chain appears as a stray read in a library generated for alpha chains; its size is not informative. V and J are TRBV29-1 and TRBJ1-1; D is ambiguous. The CDR3 is 13 amino acids. In germline, CDR1 is SQVTM, CDR2 ANQGSEA. The V end was cut by 4 bases, the J end by 0 bases, with 9 bases between. As DNA, the CDR3 is TGCAGCGTTGTACGACCTATGAACACTGAAGCTTTCTTT. Protein: CSVVRPMNTEAFF.

The sample holds many counts of this clonotype. This beta chain is off target for a library built for alpha chains, so its abundance means little. The CDR3 sequence: CSARDGTLRGTEAFF. The CDR3 DNA is TGCAGTGCTAGAGATGGGACACTCAGGGGCACTGAAGCTTTCTTT. V usage is TRBV20-1 and J usage is TRBJ1-1, with TRBD1 as a possible D gene (6 bases). This CDR3 contains 15 residues. Trimming took 0 bases from V and 4 from J, leaving 15 bases between them. The germline CDR1 and CDR2 sequences are DFQATT and SNEGSKA (reference sequence).

This clonotype was seen repeatedly, ten times or more. Since the library was made to target alpha chains, this beta chain is a stray read and its abundance is not meaningful. The chain has TRBV9 and TRBJ2-3, with TRBD2 matching over 8 bases. The CDR3 loop spans 16 amino acids. V shed 0 bases, J shed 6 bases, and the junction held 9 bases outside the gene matches. Germline V gene sequence: CDR1 SGDLS, CDR2 YYNGEE. CDR3 residues: CASSVGGAGVADTQYF. The DNA of the CDR3 is TGTGCCAGCAGCGTAGGAGGAGCGGGGGTAGCCGATACGCAGTATTTT. The variable domain in full, with the rest retrieved from reference TRBV9 and TRBJ2-3, is DSGVTQTPKHLITATGQRVTLRCSPRSGDLSVYWYQQSLDQGLQFLIQYYNGEERAKGNILERFSAQQFPDLHSELNLSSLELGDSALYFCASSVGGAGVADTQYFGPGTRLTVL.

This clonotype was observed many times. The size of this beta chain means little, since it is a stray read in a library made for alpha chains. This CDR3 is CSAPGQMNTGELFF. DNA for the CDR3: TGCAGTGCTCCGGGACAGATGAACACCGGGGAGCTGTTTTTT. V usage is TRBV20-1 and J usage is TRBJ2-2, with TRBD1 identical over 7 bases. The trim removed 5 bases at V and 1 base at J, leaving 4 bases unmatched. Germline V gives CDR1 DFQATT, CDR2 SNEGSKA (reference sequence). The CDR3 is made up of 14 amino acids.

This clonotype was picked up many times. This beta chain is an unintended read in a library built for alpha chains; its size means little. The rearrangement joins TRBV29-1 to TRBJ1-4; D is unclear. The CDR3 loop spans 14 amino acids. Germline-derived CDR1 and CDR2 are SQVTM and ANQGSEA. V lost 6 bases to trimming and J lost 8 bases, with 19 bases between them. The CDR3 DNA sequence: TGCAGCGTGAAAATGGAGGAGGCGCGAGAAAAACTGTTTTTT. Protein: CSVKMEEAREKLFF.

This clonotype was seen ten or more times. The library was prepared for alpha chains; this beta chain is a stray read, so its frequency means little. The chain recombines TRBV19 with TRBJ2-2; 7 bases are shared with TRBD1. The CDR3 totals 16 residues. V lost 3 bases and J lost 4; bases outside the gene matches: 8. CDR1 and CDR2 from the germline V gene are LNHDA and SQIVND (reference sequence). The CDR3 DNA is TGTGCCAGTAGTATGATAGACAGGGTTGGCACCGGGGAGCTGTTTTTT. Residues: CASSMIDRVGTGELFF.

This clonotype has a count of ten or more. This beta chain is an off-target read within a library intended for alpha chains, so its frequency means little. V usage is TRBV29-1 and J usage is TRBJ2-5, with 8 bases matching TRBD1. This CDR3 contains 12 residues. Germline CDR1 SQVTM, CDR2 ANQGSEA. The junction had 3 bases not matched to a gene; V was cut back by 7 bases and J by 2 bases. CDR3 bases: TGCAGCGCCGGGACAGGACAAGAGACCCAGTACTTC. Protein product: CSAGTGQETQYF.

Of note for this clonotype: Little can be read into the size of this beta chain, an off-target read in a library designed for alpha chains. The V call is TRBV27, the J call TRBJ1-2, with TRBD1 identical over 8 bases. The trim removed 4 bases at V and 8 bases at J, leaving 6 bases unmatched. This CDR3 contains 13 residues. The V gene's germline CDR1 is MNHEY and CDR2 SMNVEV (reference sequence). DNA of the CDR3: TGTGCCAGCAGTTCTGGACAGGGAGGGGGCTACACCTTC. It specifies CASSSGQGGGYTF.

This clonotype was recorded at least ten times. This beta chain is a stray sequence in a library constructed for alpha chains; its clone size is not meaningful. The chain links TRBV9 to TRBJ2-3; D is unclear. Germline V CDR1 and CDR2: SGDLS, YYNGEE. CDR3 size: 13 residues. V gave up 4 bases and J gave up 6 bases, with 12 bases separating them. The CDR3 sequence is CASSSRPRDTQYF. The CDR3 coding sequence is TGTGCCAGCAGCTCTCGTCCGAGGGATACGCAGTATTTT.

This clonotype came up many times. The size of this beta chain means little, since it is a stray read in a library made for alpha chains. This chain connects TRBV20-1 to TRBJ2-5, with a possible D match to TRBD1 (5 bases). The CDR3 covers 18 residues. V gave up 5 bases and J gave up 6 bases, with 31 bases separating them. Looked up from germline, CDR1 is DFQATT and CDR2 is SNEGSKA (reference sequence). CDR3 loop: CSALPTQDSENTVKTQYF. CDR3 DNA sequence: TGCAGTGCTTTACCGACCCAAGACAGTGAAAATACGGTGAAGACCCAGTACTTC.

This clonotype showed up many times. This beta chain represents an off-target read in a library built for alpha chains; its size is of limited meaning. The gene calls are TRBV5-1 and TRBJ2-7; no firm D call. V was cut by 2 bases and J by 6 bases, with 12 bases left in between. There are 13 residues in the CDR3. The germline V gene has CDR1 SGHRS and CDR2 YFSETQ. CDR3 loop: CASSLRERSEQYF. CDR3 coding DNA: TGCGCCAGCAGCTTAAGGGAAAGAAGCGAGCAGTACTTC.

This clonotype was found many times. The size of this beta chain means little, since it is a stray read in a library made for alpha chains. The rearrangement links TRBV6-2 or TRBV6-3 to TRBJ1-2, with 8 bases lining up with TRBD1. Germline-derived CDR1 and CDR2 are MNHEY and SVGEGT. With V trimmed by 5 bases and J by 8 bases, 10 bases remained unmatched. The CDR3 is 14 residues long. The chain's CDR3 is CASSRTGKSLGYTF. Written as DNA, the CDR3 is TGTGCCAGCAGTCGGACAGGGAAGAGCCTCGGCTACACCTTC.

At least ten counts were recorded for this clonotype. This beta chain came through as a stray read in a library set up for alpha chains, and its size says little. The chain joins TRBV20-1 to TRBJ1-5, with TRBD1 identical over 8 bases. Losses at the gene ends were 6 bases for V and 3 bases for J; bases not matched to a gene: 4. The CDR3 is 13 residues long. Germline-derived CDR1 and CDR2 are DFQATT and SNEGSKA (reference sequence). CDR3 in amino acids: CSAGTGVNQPQHF. The CDR3 coding sequence is TGCAGTGCCGGGACAGGCGTCAATCAGCCCCAGCATTTT.

Ten or more counts support this clonotype. With the library built for alpha chains, this beta chain is off target and its frequency is not meaningful. The rearrangement uses TRBV7-6 and TRBJ1-1; TRBD1 is a possible D gene (5 bases). V shed 5 bases and J shed 8 bases, with 18 bases lying between them. There are 14 residues in the CDR3. Per the germline V gene, CDR1 is SGHVS and CDR2 is FNYEAQ. The CDR3, as DNA: TGTGCCAGCAGCCGCACGGAGGGGCGATTGGAAGCTTTCTTT. This gives the protein CASSRTEGRLEAFF.

This clonotype occurred many times. The size of this beta chain means little, since it is a stray read in a library made for alpha chains. DNA for the CDR3: TGTGCCAGCAGATGGGCCTTAGAAGGGGCTGAAGCTTTCTTT. Encoded protein: CASRWALEGAEAFF. The genes are TRBV6-1 and TRBJ1-1; possible D gene TRBD1, 5 bases. V lost 6 bases, J lost 6 bases, and 17 bases lay in between. This CDR3 spans 14 amino acids. Germline V gene data show CDR1 as MNHNS and CDR2 as SASEGT.

This clonotype was observed many times. Found in a library prepared for alpha chains, this beta chain is an off-target read, and its abundance has little meaning. The chain couples TRBV7-3 to TRBJ1-2; 9 bases agree with TRBD1. With V trimmed by 6 bases and J by 3 bases, 8 bases remained unmatched. The CDR3 has 15 amino acids. Germline CDR1 SGHTA, CDR2 FQGTGA. CDR3 nucleotides: TGTGCCAGCAGGGTGACAGGGGGACCTGACTATGGCTACACCTTC. As protein: CASRVTGGPDYGYTF. Looking up the rest from reference TRBV7-3 and TRBJ1-2 gives the full variable domain: GAGVSQTPSNKVTEKGKYVELRCDPISGHTALYWYRQSLGQGPEFLIYFQGTGAADDSGLPNDRFFAVRPEGSVSTLKIQRTERGDSAVYLCASRVTGGPDYGYTFGSGTRLTVV.

This clonotype was seen at least ten times. A library made for alpha chains picked up this beta chain off target, so its size means little. This sequence joins TRBV7-2 and TRBJ1-1; unclear D gene. The CDR3 runs to 15 residues. The V gene's germline CDR1 is SGHTA and CDR2 FQGNSA. Trimming removed 2 bases from V and 6 bases from J, with 16 bases in between. CDR3 nucleotides: TGTGCCAGCAGCTTATATGCGGCCGCAAACCCTGAAGCTTTCTTT. Its protein is CASSLYAAANPEAFF.

This clonotype is a singleton in its sample. This beta chain lies outside the target of a library built for alpha chains; its clone size means little. This rearrangement joins TRBV5-5 to TRBJ1-2; perhaps TRBD1 as D (5 bases). The ends were cut back, 7 bases at V and 3 bases at J, with 13 bases in the middle. The CDR3 totals 13 residues. Germline lookup yields CDR1 SGHKS and CDR2 YYEKEE (reference sequence). DNA for the CDR3: TGTGCCAGCCAGGGCCCGGAATACTATGGCTACACCTTC. This encodes CASQGPEYYGYTF.

This clonotype was found many times. The library was prepared for alpha chains; this beta chain is a stray read, so its frequency means little. V gene TRBV7-9 combines with J gene TRBJ2-7; no clear D gene. V lost 3 bases and J 4 bases, leaving 7 bases between the germline ends. The CDR3 has 12 amino acids. The germline V gene has CDR1 SEHNR and CDR2 FQNEAQ (reference sequence). This CDR3 reads CASSLTGYEQYF. The CDR3, as DNA: TGTGCCAGCAGCTTGACCGGGTACGAGCAGTACTTC.

On this clonotype: This beta chain is an off-target read within a library intended for alpha chains, so its frequency means little. This chain uses TRBV12-3 or TRBV12-4 with TRBJ1-6, with TRBD1 matching 7 bases. The CDR3 covers 15 residues. Trimming removed 3 bases from V and 7 bases from J; junction bases left unmatched: 6. In nucleotides, the CDR3 is TGTGCCAGCAGTTTGAACTCAGGGGGGAATTCACCCCTCCACTTT. Encoded protein: CASSLNSGGNSPLHF.